This TCR beta chain was found in a study of blood T cell repertoires in COVID-19. Study in general: Whether acute or convalescent, the COVID-19 samples came from the United States, Italy and Spain. The cDNA or gDNA used as material had been derived from T cells, B-cell-depleted T cells, or PBMCs.

Authors' data handling: Nucleated cell counts were estimated from reference gene primer amplification. Assay used: immunoSEQ multiplex PCR; TCRdb lists only in-frame clones, some missing. Clone size and the V and J calls come from that table; the DNA yielded D and trimming. The sample has tens of thousands of clones, 82% seen once. In its sample, this clone was seen a few times. Germline-derived CDR1 and CDR2 are SNHLY and FYNNEI. Trimming removed 5 bases at V and 5 bases at J, with 15 bases between. The CDR3 covers 15 residues. The V and J genes are TRBV2 and TRBJ1-4; no definite D call. This clonotype was sampled from a woman aged 55-70 years with acute or convalescent COVID-19. Sequenced: peripheral blood. CDR3 region: CASSYQRLGNEKLFF. The CDR3 nucleotides are TGTGCCAGCAGTTACCAAAGACTCGGAAATGAAAAACTGTTTTTT.